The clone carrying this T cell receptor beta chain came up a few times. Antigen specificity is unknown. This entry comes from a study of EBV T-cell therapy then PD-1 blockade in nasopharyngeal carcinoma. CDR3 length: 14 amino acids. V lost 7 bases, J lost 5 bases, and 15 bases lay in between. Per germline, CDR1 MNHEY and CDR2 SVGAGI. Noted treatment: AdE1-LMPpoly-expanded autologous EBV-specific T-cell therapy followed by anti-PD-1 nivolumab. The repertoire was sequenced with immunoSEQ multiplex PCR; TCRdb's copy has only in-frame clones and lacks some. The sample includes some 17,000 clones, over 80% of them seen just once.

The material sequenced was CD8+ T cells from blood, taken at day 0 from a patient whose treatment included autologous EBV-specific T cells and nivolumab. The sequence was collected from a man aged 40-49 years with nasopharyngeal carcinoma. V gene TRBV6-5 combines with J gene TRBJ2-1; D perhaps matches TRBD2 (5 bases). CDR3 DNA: TGTGCCAGCACAGAAGGTAGCGTTAACAATGAGCAGTTCTTC. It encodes CASTEGSVNNEQFF.